This entry concerns a single T cell receptor (beta chain). The CDR3 has 14 amino acids. Germline-derived CDR1 and CDR2 are SGHTA and FQGTGA. Trimming removed 5 bases at V and 4 bases at J, with 14 bases between. This record belongs to a study of blood T cell repertoires in COVID-19. The data were produced by immunoSEQ multiplex PCR, yet TCRdb's version contains in-frame clones alone and is incomplete. This sample has fewer than 75,000 clones, with about 90% found just once. This TCR was recovered from a man aged 60-69 years with acute or convalescent COVID-19. Sequencing was done on a sample of peripheral blood. The chain is built from TRBV7-3 and TRBJ2-5, with a tentative D call TRBD1 (6 bases). Written as DNA, the CDR3 is TGTGCCAGCAGCCGAACGGGACAAGGAGAGACCCAGTACTTC. The encoded protein is CASSRTGQGETQYF.